This T cell receptor (beta chain) was recovered during a study of blood T cells in healthy people across ages. Broader study findings: With donor CMV status unknown, expanded clonotype changes were possibly confounded.

Healthy Caucasian individuals from Russia aged roughly 6 to 100 served as donors. A second PCR of about 7 to 12 cycles used a sample-barcoded 5' primer and a J-beta primer mix. Sequencing yielded, for each sample, at least 3 million paired-end reads carrying CDR3. TCRdb used MiXCR to reprocess the 5' RACE reads, holding one entry per CDR3 protein. In the table there are roughly 650,000 distinct CDR3 sequences, roughly 32% of which are singletons. V was shortened by 7 bases and J by 4 bases, with 10 bases between the two germline ends. CDR3 length equals 12 residues. Germline CDR1 reads WSHSY; CDR2 reads SAAADI. This clonotype occurred many times. Its antigen is not identified.

This TCR was sampled from a woman of 80 years or more in good health. V and J are TRBV10-2 and TRBJ2-5; possible D gene TRBD2, 6 bases. Source material: blood. CDR3 in DNA: TGCGCCAGCAAACCCGGGGGAGAGACCCAGTACTTC. Amino acids: CASKPGGETQYF.